This T cell receptor beta chain came from a study of cytomegalovirus exposure and HLA in healthy donors (dated by TCRdb to about 2017). Turning to the overall study: According to an earlier analysis of several hundred of the donors, 150 million to 200 million T cells yielded some 110 million unique TCR beta sequences and about 300 Gb of sequence data. An early release that covered roughly 600 HLA-typed donors contained approximately 300 gigabases of sequencing data and 75 million to 100 million unique TCR sequences. Of the roughly 410 genotyped donors, over 80% were placed in the genetic ancestry cluster associated with self-reported Caucasian donors. The study aimed to test whether signatures of past pathogen exposure could be identified by cataloging public T cell receptors. The study used immunosequencing to profile the T cell repertoires of 666 subjects and linked those repertoires to cytomegalovirus serostatus. A separate validation cohort of over 95 different subjects was used in addition to the roughly 670-subject first cohort. High-throughput TCR immunosequencing, statistical association of individual TCRs with disease status, and machine learning were combined to predict cytomegalovirus infection status. In a later analysis, previously published TCR beta repertoires from roughly 710 donors were re-analyzed and high-resolution HLA genotyping was added so that TCR occurrence patterns could be studied. In the later analysis, no new phenotypic data were used to find candidate immune exposures; instead, reliance was placed on TCR beta sequences and their occurrence across donors. An earlier analysis of several hundred of the donors applied high-throughput TCR beta sequencing to assess whether each TCR beta V gene segment acted as functional or pseudogenic. Donor age, sex, ethnicity and CMV serostatus were compiled alongside the repertoire data. A later genetic analysis took genome-wide SNP genotypes for about 55% of the 666 donors and used that subset as a discovery cohort. Every repertoire in the discovery cohort had been generated on one and the same sequencing platform. HLA typing included class I and class II loci at four-digit resolution. The number of donors typed differed by locus, with about 629-630 for A, B, C, DRB1 and DQB1, 522 for DQA1, approximately 570 for DPA1, and under 490 for DPB1. Roughly five DR-DQ haplotypes were handled as single units for association and clustering, since linkage in the cohort was strong. Among about 390 genotyped donors of the cohort, an average of 235,054 unique TCR beta nucleotide sequences were sequenced per donor, around 18% of them non-productive. Broad study findings and their caveats: Because counts were too low, 15 to 20 rarely observed V segments, including chromosome 9 orphons, were excluded from the earlier analysis of around 640 of the donors. The sequencing pipeline was judged likely to have produced a cluster of highly shared sequence variants as a technical artifact. Only TCR beta chains were sequenced in this cohort, and the absence of alpha or paired-chain data limited detectable features. A later analysis found that TCR association rates varied across HLA loci, with DRB1 alleles showing the most associated TCRs and HLA-C alleles the fewest. V-gene and J-gene trimming of TCR beta chains was associated with a missense DCLRE1C variant in a later genetic analysis, and the association was replicated in an independent cohort. Because HLA typing was missing for some donors at each locus, association tests included only the typed subset. The study gave a list of more than 150 TCR beta chains associated with cytomegalovirus. When HLA alleles, especially DR and DQ, strongly co-occurred, attributing TCR associations to individual alleles was difficult. The classifier was reported to diagnose cytomegalovirus status with high specificity and sensitivity in both the original and validation cohorts. In an earlier analysis of fewer than 700 of the donors, most TCR beta V segments appeared in productive rearrangements about 90% or about 30% of the time, broadly matching IMGT annotations. CMV serostatus was the only immune exposure information available for the cohort. In a later analysis, some 18,000 TCR beta sequences were associated with specific HLA alleles at a false discovery rate of 0.05. Linkage disequilibrium might explain the correlated functional status among segregating V segments, but an unknown experimental factor could not be excluded. A later analysis found that most CMV-associated TCR beta chains appeared HLA-restricted, with HLA associations seemingly driven largely by CMV exposure. A further reported finding was that TCR beta sequences accurately predicted the HLA-A and HLA-B alleles for most subjects in the first cohort. The authors suggested that the approach could potentially be extended to other disease states and immunological phenotypes. Three of the identified cytomegalovirus-associated TCR beta chains were confirmed in vitro to be specific for cytomegalovirus antigens. The 87-base-pair reads could not distinguish some IMGT-functional V segments, including TRBV6-2 and TRBV6-3, so those segments were excluded. In a later analysis, HLA-associated TCR beta chains showed more clonal expansion and lower generation probabilities than non-associated chains that were equally common. In a later analysis, several top co-occurrence clusters were reported to appear linked to parvovirus B19, influenza, CMV and Epstein-Barr virus. In a later genetic analysis, fewer N-insertions in productive TCRs were reported among donors in an Asian-associated ancestry cluster than the approximately 670-donor mean. Roughly uniform sequencing depth across donors was assumed in presence/absence analyses, although this assumption may not hold. While some public TCRs were present in many individuals, most TCR sequences turned up only very rarely across donors.

CDR1 and CDR2 (SGHNT, YENEEA) derive from the germline V gene. The CDR3 holds 15 amino acids from the cysteine to the phenylalanine. Only the CDR3 portion is preserved as DNA: 45 bases, with reading frame beginning at the first base. Unmatched junction bases come to 7, with V trimmed by 8 bases and J by 0 bases. Libraries were built with the immunoSEQ multiplex PCR assay. For the multiplex PCR, a mixture combining 60 forward primers for TCR Vbeta segments and 13 reverse primers for TCR Jbeta segments was used. A multiplex PCR assay on genomic DNA amplified the CDR3 region of rearranged TCR beta genes. On the Illumina HiSeq System, the amplified TCR beta libraries were sequenced as 87-base-pair reads. The study's own analysis went as follows. Across the 666 repertoires, a later analysis counted tens of millions of unique TCR beta chains, 9.5 million to 12 million of which were shared by at least two donors. Raw reads were error-corrected and collapsed into unique sequences with a nearest-neighbor algorithm that merged closely related sequences to remove PCR and sequencing errors. V, D and J gene segments were assigned by aligning CDR3 sequences to IMGT reference sequences. For a sequence to be retained, a match of at least six nucleotides to both a V gene segment and a J gene segment was required. A rearrangement counted as productive if the CDR3 had no stop codons and remained in frame with V and J, and every other rearrangement counted as non-productive. CDR3 was defined by IMGT convention, running from the second conserved V-encoded cysteine to the conserved J-encoded phenylalanine. The earlier analysis of 500 to 650 of the donors excluded any sequence lacking an unambiguous match to a single V gene segment. In an earlier analysis of 587 of the donors, V segments were called functional above 56.7% productive rearrangements and were called segregating when the between-donor standard deviation exceeded 5%. A statistical classification framework was built to diagnose cytomegalovirus status from the catalog of TCR beta chain sequences. V and J gene assignment, in a later analysis, came from comparing TCR nucleotide sequences with IMGT/GENE-DB human TR gene sequences. In a later analysis, CDR3 sequences and most-parsimonious VDJ recombination scenarios were assigned using the TCRdist pipeline. In a later analysis, each TCR beta chain was defined by its CDR3 amino acid sequence together with its V-gene family, and reads lacking a unique V-gene family were excluded. A later analysis removed 550 to 650 highly shared, low-generation-probability nucleotide sequences to deal with suspected cross-contamination and a sequencing artifact. A later analysis calculated a clonal expansion index for each public chain from normalized within-repertoire ranks of inferred template counts. In a later analysis, generation probabilities were computed using a VDJ recombination model fitted to out-of-frame rearrangements, and the results were checked against IGoR. In a later analysis, TCR-TCR, TCR-HLA and TCR-CMV co-occurrence was scored with hypergeometric tests, and a repertoire-size bias correction was applied to TCR pairs. In a later analysis, false discovery rates were estimated by permuting HLA or CMV assignments 20 times. In a later analysis, co-occurring TCRs were grouped using DBSCAN, and TCRdist sequence similarity was added for clustering within HLA-allele-positive subsets. Co-occurrence clustering excluded repertoires with fewer than 30,000 or more than 120,000 public chains, plus five with anomalous nucleotide sharing. TCRdb holds this immuneACCESS table with in-frame rearrangements only. Some clones are missing; in checked studies, unresolved V genes explain under half, and the rest has no known cause. V, J and clone size are taken as reported in that table, and D and trimming were inferred from the DNA itself. Recorded for this sample are roughly 180,000 clones; 82% of them occurred a single time. Roughly 1.4% of the sample is in the top ten clones.

Regarding this clone: It has no known antigen specificity. Base qualities are not recorded, but no much larger clone differs from it by a single base.

The cohort was made up of 666 healthy bone marrow donors. At the time of sampling, every cohort member was nominally healthy, though immune exposures that went unrecorded were likely present. The donor was CMV seronegative and belonged to the group of more than 300 seronegative cohort members. A peripheral blood sample was provided by each donor, and peripheral blood mononuclear cells were used for TCR beta sequencing. Genomic DNA extraction from the blood cell samples was performed with the Qiagen DNeasy Blood Extraction Kit. Here the chain combines TRBV11-3 and TRBJ2-5, and 9 junction bases match TRBD2. Sequenced material: PBMCs. The clonotype originates from a man aged 40-55 years in good health and CMV-seronegative. The sequenced DNA is TGTGCCAGCTCCCGACTAGCGGCGAACCAAGAGACCCAGTACTTC. This sequence encodes CASSRLAANQETQYF.